Here is one T cell receptor beta chain with its context. The antigen remains unidentified. The data derive from a study of cytomegalovirus exposure and HLA in healthy donors. Study results and caveats: Presence/absence analyses assumed roughly uniform sequencing depth across donors. Analysis performed later found around 15,000 TCR beta sequences associated with HLA alleles at 0.05 false discovery rate.

Germline CDR1 LNHDA, CDR2 SQIVND (reference sequence). There are 13 residues in the CDR3. V was cut by 6 bases and J by 1 base, with 8 bases left in between. PCR primers comprised 60 Vbeta and 13 Jbeta primers. Using immunoSEQ multiplex PCR, the repertoire was profiled, and TCRdb retains in-frame clones only, with some absent. The top ten clones hold about 4.9% of a sample with roughly 150,000 clones, 73% of them seen once. Sample: PBMCs. The chain joins TRBV19 to TRBJ2-3, with D maybe TRBD2 (6 bases). This clonotype originated in a woman aged 18-29 years in good health and CMV-seropositive. The CDR3 here is CASSRGGTDTQYF. The CDR3 DNA is TGTGCCAGTAGCCGCGGGGGCACAGATACGCAGTATTTT.